The 30 T cell receptor beta chains listed next were all sequenced from one sample in a study of cytomegalovirus exposure and HLA in healthy donors. PCR amplification relied on 60 Vbeta primers (plus 13 Jbeta primers). Profiled with immunoSEQ multiplex PCR; TCRdb holds only in-frame clones, not every one. Of some 130,000 clones listed, more than 75% are singletons. Sequencing used PBMCs. These receptors were collected from a female donor in good health and CMV-seronegative.

The V call is TRBV27, the J call TRBJ2-7; a weak D match, TRBD1 (6 bases). The CDR3 runs to 14 residues. V dropped 6 bases and J dropped 5 bases, with 17 bases sitting between them. The germline V gene encodes CDR1 MNHEY and CDR2 SMNVEV (reference sequence). CDR3 bases: TGTGCCAGCAGACGAAATGGACAGAGCCACGAGCAGTACTTC. It translates to CASRRNGQSHEQYF.

In this sample, this clone turned up once. This chain links TRBV5-4 with TRBJ2-7; possible D gene TRBD1, 6 bases. The CDR3 runs 13 residues. Trimming left V 4 bases short and J 3 bases short, with 11 bases between. Germline loops: CDR1 SGHNT, CDR2 YYREEE (reference sequence). DNA of the CDR3: TGTGCCAGCAGCCCAGGGGAGCGCTACGAGCAGTACTTC. Its protein is CASSPGERYEQYF.

The rearrangement joins TRBV19 to TRBJ1-5; D might be TRBD1 (6 bases). Germline V gene lookup returns CDR1 LNHDA and CDR2 SQIVND (reference sequence). The CDR3 has 13 amino acids. Trimming left V 7 bases short and J 8 bases short, with 15 bases between. CDR3: CASNDRLEKPQHF. Written as DNA, the CDR3 is TGTGCCAGTAATGACAGGTTGGAAAAGCCCCAGCATTTT.

This chain uses TRBV11-1 with TRBJ1-1; D possibly corresponds to TRBD1 (5 bases). V shed 0 bases and J shed 5 bases, with 10 bases lying between them. Germline V CDR1 and CDR2: SGHAT, FQDESV (reference sequence). This CDR3 spans 14 amino acids. The CDR3 region is CASSLAPGRTEAFF. The CDR3 nucleotides are TGTGCCAGCAGCTTAGCGCCAGGGCGGACTGAAGCTTTCTTT.

The V gene is TRBV11-2, the J gene TRBJ1-5; 9 bases match TRBD1. Trimming cost V 5 bases and J 2 bases; bases outside gene matches: 7. Germline CDR1 reads SGHAT; CDR2 reads FQNNGV. The CDR3 runs to 16 residues. The CDR3 nucleotides read TGTGCCAGCAGCCCGCGGACAGGGGCAGGCAATCAGCCCCAGCATTTT. Encoded protein: CASSPRTGAGNQPQHF.

The V gene is TRBV29-1, the J gene TRBJ2-7; no definite D call. Trimming removed 3 bases at V and 1 base at J, with 13 bases between. The germline V gene encodes CDR1 SQVTM and CDR2 ANQGSEA. The CDR3 totals 14 residues. CDR3 sequence: CSVEVRNPSYEQYF. The CDR3 nucleotides read TGCAGCGTTGAGGTGAGGAATCCTTCCTACGAGCAGTACTTC.

The chain uses TRBV5-6 and TRBJ2-7, with 8 bases aligning to TRBD1. The V segment lost 5 bases and the J segment 0 bases; nucleotides outside the gene matches: 4. The length of the CDR3 is 14 residues. Germline V CDR1 and CDR2: SGHDT, YYEEEE. This CDR3 is CASRRTGNSYEQYF. The CDR3 bases are TGTGCCAGCAGAAGGACAGGGAACTCCTACGAGCAGTACTTC.

The rearrangement links TRBV5-4 to TRBJ2-2; the match to TRBD2 covers 12 bases. Germline values: CDR1 SGHNT, CDR2 YYREEE (reference sequence). The CDR3 is 18 residues long. V was pared by 4 bases and J by 5 bases, with 12 bases of the junction left unmatched. The CDR3 is CASSPIPQTSGSTGELFF. CDR3 sequence (DNA): TGTGCCAGCAGCCCCATCCCCCAGACTAGCGGGAGTACCGGGGAGCTGTTTTTT.

The chain is built from TRBV6-9 and TRBJ1-2, with TRBD1 matching over 8 bases. The germline V gene has CDR1 MNHGY and CDR2 SVAAGI. J gave up 3 bases and V 4 bases, and 7 bases lay outside the gene matches. This CDR3 has 15 amino acids. CDR3 region: CASSSRHRGDYGYTF. CDR3 DNA sequence: TGTGCCAGCAGTTCGCGTCACAGGGGGGACTATGGCTACACCTTC.

This chain connects TRBV11-2 to TRBJ2-7; the D gene is possibly TRBD1 (5 bases). Germline values: CDR1 SGHAT, CDR2 FQNNGV. The CDR3 extends over 15 amino acids. V was trimmed by 1 base and J by 2 bases, leaving 12 bases between them. CDR3 in amino acids: CASSLGRTPAYEQYF. The DNA for the CDR3 is TGTGCCAGCAGCTTAGGCAGGACACCAGCCTACGAGCAGTACTTC.

This clone was detected only a few times. This chain links TRBV2 with TRBJ1-2; D perhaps matches TRBD1 (6 bases). Trimming removed 3 bases at V and 6 bases at J, with 14 bases between. Looked up from germline, CDR1 is SNHLY and CDR2 is FYNNEI. The CDR3 spans 14 residues. The CDR3 DNA follows: TGTGCCAGCAGTGAGGCCCCAGGGGCGCATGGCTACACCTTC. Amino acids: CASSEAPGAHGYTF.

The chain's CDR3 is CASRLAPDRALRRANVLTF. DNA of the CDR3: TGTGCAAGTCGCTTAGCGCCGGACAGGGCCCTCCGGCGGGCCAACGTCCTGACTTTC. The chain uses TRBV12-2 and TRBJ2-6; the D segment call TRBD1 is taken from the table without a DNA check. TRBV12-2 is classified as a pseudogene. The CDR3 is 19 amino acids.

This chain joins TRBV29-1 and TRBJ2-1; TRBD2 matches at 12 bases. The trim removed 7 bases at V and 7 bases at J, leaving 11 bases unmatched. Germline CDR1 and CDR2: SQVTM and ANQGSEA. The CDR3 has 15 residues. The CDR3 DNA reads as TGCAGCGCCAGCCTAGCGGGAGGGCCGGATAATGAGCAGTTCTTC. Translating gives CSASLAGGPDNEQFF.

The rearrangement links TRBV6-1 to TRBJ2-7, with D possibly being TRBD2 (6 bases). Trimming removed 5 bases from V and 1 base from J, with 12 bases in between. CDR1 is MNHNS, CDR2 SASEGT, per germline. CDR3 length: 14 amino acids. The CDR3: CASSWGDGSYEQYF. The CDR3 DNA is TGTGCCAGCAGTTGGGGGGACGGATCCTACGAGCAGTACTTC.

The chain carries TRBV11-3 and TRBJ2-1; 7 bases are shared with TRBD2. Germline CDR1 and CDR2: SGHNT and YENEEA. Germline trimming cut 5 bases from V and 8 bases from J; bases unmatched to any gene: 9. This CDR3 spans 14 amino acids. The CDR3 DNA reads TGTGCCAGCAGCCCCGGACTAGATCGGGATGAGCAGTTCTTC. Its protein is CASSPGLDRDEQFF.

This clone came up a few times. The gene calls are TRBV5-6 and TRBJ1-1; TRBD1 matches at 9 bases. Germline V CDR1 and CDR2: SGHDT, YYEEEE. Trimming at V came to 2 bases and at J to 1 base, leaving 0 bases not matched to a gene. This CDR3 region has 14 residues. CDR3 sequence reads: CASSLQGANTEAFF. CDR3 nucleotides: TGTGCCAGCAGCTTACAGGGGGCGAACACTGAAGCTTTCTTT.

The chain couples TRBV5-1 to TRBJ2-2; perhaps TRBD2 as D (6 bases). This CDR3 has 15 amino acids. Germline assignment: CDR1 SGHRS and CDR2 YFSETQ. Trimming shortened V by 3 bases and J by 4 bases, and 13 bases separated the two germline ends. CDR3 residues: CASSSSMGGTGELFF. Written as DNA, the CDR3 is TGCGCCAGCAGCTCTAGTATGGGGGGCACCGGGGAGCTGTTTTTT.

This chain connects TRBV27 to TRBJ2-3, with D possibly TRBD2 on 6 matching bases. This CDR3 is built from 14 residues. Germline values: CDR1 MNHEY, CDR2 SMNVEV (reference sequence). Trimming pared 0 bases from V and 5 bases from J, leaving 9 bases between. The CDR3 spells CASSLSGEEDTQYF. The CDR3 DNA follows: TGTGCCAGCAGTTTATCGGGGGAGGAAGATACGCAGTATTTT.

The V call is TRBV6-5, the J call TRBJ1-2; D gene unclear. The germline gives CDR1 MNHEY, CDR2 SVGAGI. V lost 2 bases to trimming and J lost 4 bases, with 8 bases between them. This CDR3 is 13 amino acids long. CDR3 protein: CASSYAVLYGYTF. The CDR3 DNA is TGTGCCAGCAGTTACGCAGTCCTCTATGGCTACACCTTC.

The sample holds a few counts of this clone. The chain couples TRBV5-6 to TRBJ1-1; TRBD1 is a possible D gene (5 bases). The CDR3 is 15 residues long. Germline CDR1 is SGHDT and CDR2 is YYEEEE. V dropped 4 bases and J dropped 8 bases, with 21 bases sitting between them. The CDR3 loop reads CASSLRVQWNQEAFF. CDR3 in DNA: TGTGCCAGCAGCCTCAGGGTTCAGTGGAATCAGGAAGCTTTCTTT.

The chain recombines TRBV7-2 with TRBJ2-3; D uncertain. This CDR3 region has 13 residues. Germline CDR1 and CDR2: SGHTA and FQGNSA. V lost 7 bases to trimming and J lost 8 bases, with 16 bases between them. The CDR3 here is CASTPHNGGTQYF. The CDR3 bases are TGTGCCAGCACCCCCCATAACGGCGGTACGCAGTATTTT. The complete variable domain, with remaining parts taken from reference TRBV7-2 and TRBJ2-3, reads GAGVSQSPSNKVTEKGKDVELRCDPISGHTALYWYRQSLGQGLEFLIYFQGNSAPDKSGLPSDRFSAERTGGSVSTLTIQRTQQEDSAVYLCASTPHNGGTQYFGPGTRLTVL.

The chain has TRBV6-4 and TRBJ2-1; D is ambiguous. The CDR3 has 16 residues. Per the germline V gene, CDR1 is MRHNA and CDR2 is SNTAGT. With 0 bases removed from V and 2 bases from J, the gap between germline ends came to 11 bases. CDR3 nucleotide sequence: TGTGCCAGCAGTGACTCGATAGCAGCAACCTACAATGAGCAGTTCTTC. Translating gives CASSDSIAATYNEQFF.

The genes are TRBV27 and TRBJ1-2, with unresolved D. This CDR3 is built from 14 residues. Germline V CDR1 and CDR2: MNHEY, SMNVEV (reference sequence). V was shortened by 4 bases and J by 3 bases, with 12 bases between the two germline ends. CDR3 bases: TGTGCCAGCAGTTCGGGTCGGCGCCACTATGGCTACACCTTC. It encodes CASSSGRRHYGYTF.

The chain couples TRBV27 to TRBJ2-1, with unresolved D. The CDR3 length is 13 residues. From germline, CDR1 is MNHEY and CDR2 SMNVEV (reference sequence). The V end was cut by 4 bases, the J end by 4 bases, with 8 bases between. CDR3 region: CASSWSLYNEQFF. In nucleotides, the CDR3 is TGTGCCAGCAGTTGGAGCCTTTACAATGAGCAGTTCTTC.

This rearrangement joins TRBV7-3 to TRBJ2-3, with TRBD2 identical over 10 bases. Losses at the gene ends were 4 bases for V and 5 bases for J; bases not matched to a gene: 6. Germline loops: CDR1 SGHTA, CDR2 FQGTGA. The CDR3 runs to 15 residues. The CDR3 loop is CASSSSGSGLDTQYF. The CDR3 bases are TGTGCCAGCAGCTCTAGCGGGAGCGGTTTAGATACGCAGTATTTT.

In this sample, this clone turned up once. The genes are TRBV19 and TRBJ1-2; D is undetermined. Germline CDR1 LNHDA, CDR2 SQIVND (reference sequence). Trimming left V 9 bases short and J 2 bases short, with 4 bases between. The CDR3 is 10 amino acids. The CDR3 DNA reads TGTGCCAGCAGAAACTATGGCTACACCTTC. Its translation: CASRNYGYTF.

The chain combines TRBV30 with TRBJ2-7; tentatively, D is TRBD2 (6 bases). The CDR3 is made up of 12 amino acids. Germline V gives CDR1 GTSNPN, CDR2 SVGIG (reference sequence). V was trimmed by 3 bases and J by 6 bases, leaving 12 bases between them. In nucleotides, the CDR3 is TGTGCCTGGAGGGAGGGATCAGCCGAGCAGTACTTC. This encodes CAWREGSAEQYF.

The chain links TRBV6-1 to TRBJ1-3; TRBD1 matches 10 bases. The germline gives CDR1 MNHNS, CDR2 SASEGT. V lost 3 bases, J lost 2 bases, and 4 bases stayed unmatched. CDR3 length: 16 residues. The CDR3 region has the DNA TGTGCCAGCAGTGAGGCAGGACAGGGGGCTGGAAACACCATATATTTT. It is translated as CASSEAGQGAGNTIYF.

Only one count was recorded for this clone. V usage is TRBV19 and J usage is TRBJ1-5; a possible D gene is TRBD1 (6 bases). The CDR3 totals 15 residues. CDR1 is LNHDA and CDR2 is SQIVND in the germline V gene (reference sequence). V lost 4 bases to trimming and J lost 3 bases, with 13 bases between them. CDR3 nucleotides: TGTGCCAGTAGTACCGTAGACAGGCCCAATCAGCCCCAGCATTTT. Its translation is CASSTVDRPNQPQHF.

V usage is TRBV9 and J usage is TRBJ1-4; the D gene is possibly TRBD1 (6 bases). The CDR3 runs 16 residues. The V and J ends lost 0 bases and 12 bases respectively, with 21 bases between them. Looked up from germline, CDR1 is SGDLS and CDR2 is YYNGEE. The CDR3 is CASSVGPEQGIKELFF. CDR3 DNA: TGTGCCAGCAGCGTAGGGCCAGAACAGGGAATTAAGGAACTGTTTTTT.